What follows are 21 T cell receptor beta chains derived from one specimen sequenced in a study of shared clonotypes between healthy human individuals. Assay used: immunoSEQ multiplex PCR; TCRdb lists only in-frame clones, some missing. This sample has 950,000 to 1,100,000 clones; 65% to 80% occur once, and the top ten carry about 1.5%. Sequencing was performed on memory CD4+ T cells sorted from blood. As to subset: CD45RA-negative fraction. The receptors stem from a man aged 18-30 years in good health.

The chain uses TRBV5-1 and TRBJ2-3, with D hard to call. The germline CDR1 and CDR2 sequences are SGHRS and YFSETQ. The CDR3 has 13 amino acids. The ends were cut back, 6 bases at V and 0 bases at J, with 8 bases in the middle. Written as DNA, the CDR3 is TGCGCCAGCAAACACCCAAGCACAGATACGCAGTATTTT. This codes for CASKHPSTDTQYF.

The chain links TRBV18 to TRBJ1-6, with unresolved D. The CDR3 spans 13 residues. V was trimmed by 3 bases and J by 9 bases, leaving 9 bases between them. The germline V gene has CDR1 KGHSH and CDR2 LQKENI. CDR3 sequence reads: CASSPGGPSPLHF. The CDR3 DNA follows: TGTGCCAGCTCACCGGGAGGGCCTTCACCCCTCCACTTT.

V gene TRBV29-1 combines with J gene TRBJ2-7; the D call may be TRBD1 or TRBD2 (5 bases each). CDR1 SQVTM and CDR2 ANQGSEA come from the germline V gene. V gave up 6 bases and J gave up 0 bases, with 12 bases separating them. This CDR3 spans 13 amino acids. The CDR3 here is CSVEGMGSYEQYF. For the CDR3, the DNA is TGCAGCGTAGAGGGGATGGGCTCCTACGAGCAGTACTTC.

Only a few counts were recorded for this clone. V is TRBV7-9 and J is TRBJ1-3; D unclear. Trimming shortened V by 2 bases and J by 0 bases, and 14 bases separated the two germline ends. The CDR3 contains 17 residues. Germline V CDR1 and CDR2: SEHNR, FQNEAQ (reference sequence). CDR3: CASSLQPLIRSGNTIYF. DNA for the CDR3: TGTGCCAGCAGCTTACAGCCATTAATTCGCTCTGGAAACACCATATATTTT.

The rearrangement links TRBV5-6 to TRBJ1-2; D may be TRBD1 (5 bases). Germline V lookup: CDR1 SGHDT, CDR2 YYEEEE. Trimming took off 1 base at V and 5 bases at J, with 18 bases between the two ends. This CDR3 is 16 amino acids long. CDR3 DNA sequence: TGTGCCAGCAGCTTGACAGGTTCCGGATTCGGATATGGCTACACCTTC. Amino acids: CASSLTGSGFGYGYTF.

This rearrangement joins TRBV14 to TRBJ1-4, with no clear D. V lost 5 bases and J lost 5, with 18 bases in between. Germline values: CDR1 SGHDN, CDR2 FVKESK. The CDR3 runs 16 residues. The CDR3 protein is CASSSSGGSLNEKLFF. The CDR3 DNA sequence: TGTGCCAGCAGCTCATCCGGCGGTTCTCTGAATGAAAAACTGTTTTTT.

J is TRBJ2-1 and V is TRBV6-1, with TRBD2 matching over 8 bases. Germline V CDR1 and CDR2: MNHNS, SASEGT. The J segment lost 5 bases and the V segment lost 5 bases, leaving 8 bases of the junction unmatched. The CDR3 contains 15 residues. CDR3 bases: TGTGCCAGCAGTTCCTTGCAAGCGGGGGACAATGAGCAGTTCTTC. Translating gives CASSSLQAGDNEQFF.

V is TRBV6-5 and J is TRBJ2-7; D possibly corresponds to TRBD2 (6 bases). The CDR3 spans 14 residues. Germline CDR1 and CDR2: MNHEY and SVGAGI. The germline V and J ends were trimmed by 0 bases and 6 bases, with 12 bases remaining between them. In DNA form, the CDR3 reads TGTGCCAGCAGTTACTCGATTCTAGCGAGCGAGCAGTACTTC. This sequence encodes CASSYSILASEQYF.

The count of this clone is one. V is TRBV5-1 and J is TRBJ1-4; possibly TRBD1 for D (5 bases). V shed 0 bases and J shed 2 bases, with 17 bases lying between them. The germline CDR1 and CDR2 sequences are SGHRS and YFSETQ. This CDR3 comprises 18 residues. The CDR3, as DNA: TGCGCCAGCAGCTTGGGGGGCGGTTCACTTCCGACTAATGAAAAACTGTTTTTT. This gives the protein CASSLGGGSLPTNEKLFF.

The chain is built from TRBV5-1 and TRBJ2-3; TRBD2 matches 9 bases. From germline, CDR1 is SGHRS and CDR2 YFSETQ. Trimming at V came to 4 bases and at J to 2 bases, leaving 11 bases not matched to a gene. This CDR3 has 17 amino acids. CDR3 residues: CASSQDMSGRFTDTQYF. The DNA for the CDR3 is TGCGCCAGCAGCCAAGATATGAGCGGGAGGTTCACAGATACGCAGTATTTT.

The V gene is TRBV2, the J gene TRBJ2-1; TRBD2 might be the D (5 bases). Germline lookup yields CDR1 SNHLY and CDR2 FYNNEI. The CDR3 has 13 amino acids. Trimming left V 3 bases short and J 6 bases short, with 9 bases between. This CDR3 is CASSETGFNEQFF. In nucleotides, the CDR3 is TGTGCCAGCAGTGAGACGGGGTTCAATGAGCAGTTCTTC.

V and J are TRBV4-1 and TRBJ2-7, with 9 nucleotides matching TRBD2. J lost 2 bases, V lost 1 base, and 3 bases had no gene match. This CDR3 is 15 amino acids long. The germline V gene has CDR1 MGHRA and CDR2 YSYEKL. The CDR3 protein is CASSQGLAVPYEQYF. The DNA of the CDR3 is TGCGCCAGCAGCCAAGGACTAGCGGTCCCCTACGAGCAGTACTTC.

The CDR3 here is CASSLAGTSLNTEAFF. CDR3 coding DNA: TGTGCCAGCAGCTTAGCTGGGACATCGCTGAACACTGAAGCTTTCTTT. J is TRBJ1-1 and V is TRBV7-9; possible D gene TRBD1, 6 bases. The CDR3 length is 16 residues. The germline gives CDR1 SEHNR, CDR2 FQNEAQ (reference sequence). V dropped 0 bases and J dropped 0 bases, with 11 bases sitting between them. Drawing the rest from reference TRBV7-9 and TRBJ1-1, the complete variable domain is DTGVSQNPRHKITKRGQNVTFRCDPISEHNRLYWYRQTLGQGPEFLTYFQNEAQLEKSRLLSDRFSAERPKGSFSTLEIQRTEQGDSAMYLCASSLAGTSLNTEAFFGQGTRLTVV.

The rearrangement joins TRBV6-1 to TRBJ1-6; no firm D call. The germline gives CDR1 MNHNS, CDR2 SASEGT. CDR3 size: 15 residues. V was pared by 4 bases and J by 7 bases, with 14 bases between. The DNA for the CDR3 is TGTGCCAGCAGTGGAAGTCACAGTGGCAATTCACCCCTCCACTTT. Its protein is CASSGSHSGNSPLHF.

The chain has TRBV4-1 and TRBJ1-2, with no clear D. This CDR3 has 13 residues. Germline V lookup: CDR1 MGHRA, CDR2 YSYEKL. Trimming took off 4 bases at V and 8 bases at J, with 14 bases between the two ends. For the CDR3, the DNA is TGCGCCAGCAGCCGTTTAGGGATGGGGGGCTACACCTTC. It encodes CASSRLGMGGYTF.

This clone showed up just a few times. J is TRBJ2-3 and V is TRBV29-1; D remains unclear. The CDR3 runs to 14 residues. Germline CDR1 and CDR2: SQVTM and ANQGSEA. Written as DNA, the CDR3 is TGCAACAATCGGAGTCCCGACAAAACAGATACGCAGTATTTT. It translates to CNNRSPDKTDTQYF.

This clone was seen ten or more times. The chain has TRBV10-3 and TRBJ2-3; 10 bases line up with TRBD2. In germline, CDR1 is ENHRY, CDR2 SYGVKD. CDR3 size: 19 residues. With 6 bases clipped from V and 4 bases from J, the junction kept 19 bases outside the gene matches. The CDR3 loop reads CAIRSGSGRGLSSSDTQYF. DNA of the CDR3: TGTGCCATCAGGTCAGGGAGCGGGAGGGGATTAAGCAGTTCAGATACGCAGTATTTT.

This clone was detected only a few times. The V call is TRBV5-1, the J call TRBJ2-3; possible D gene TRBD1, 5 bases. This CDR3 contains 12 residues. Germline-derived CDR1 and CDR2 are SGHRS and YFSETQ. V lost 5 bases and J lost 3, with 7 bases in between. The CDR3 DNA sequence: TGCGCCAGCAGTAAGGGGACAGATACGCAGTATTTT. As protein: CASSKGTDTQYF.

The table lists this clone with a few counts. The gene calls are TRBV10-3 and TRBJ1-6; D is possibly TRBD1 (6 bases). The CDR3 is 14 residues long. Trimming took off 3 bases at V and 10 bases at J, with 13 bases between the two ends. CDR1 and CDR2 from the germline V gene are ENHRY and SYGVKD. The CDR3 protein is CAISEVGAQSPLHF. CDR3 sequence (DNA): TGTGCCATCAGTGAAGTGGGGGCTCAATCACCCCTCCACTTT.

The V gene is TRBV10-2, the J gene TRBJ2-7; 11 bases fit TRBD2. The CDR3 spans 16 residues. The germline gives CDR1 WSHSY, CDR2 SAAADI. V shed 3 bases, J shed 5 bases, and the junction held 9 bases outside the gene matches. This chain's CDR3 is CASSDYSGRVAHEQYF. CDR3 nucleotides: TGCGCCAGCAGTGACTATAGCGGGAGGGTCGCCCACGAGCAGTACTTC.

The chain recombines TRBV7-2 with TRBJ2-3; a weak D match, TRBD2 (6 bases). Trimming cost V 2 bases and J 0 bases, with 12 bases left between them. Germline V CDR1 and CDR2: SGHTA, FQGNSA. The CDR3 has 16 amino acids. CDR3 residues: CASSLFGSGSTDTQYF. The CDR3 region has the DNA TGTGCCAGCAGCTTATTTGGGAGCGGGAGCACAGATACGCAGTATTTT. Complete variable domain (other parts from reference TRBV7-2 and TRBJ2-3): GAGVSQSPSNKVTEKGKDVELRCDPISGHTALYWYRQSLGQGLEFLIYFQGNSAPDKSGLPSDRFSAERTGGSVSTLTIQRTQQEDSAVYLCASSLFGSGSTDTQYFGPGTRLTVL.